The 28 T cell receptor beta chains listed next were all sequenced from one sample in a study of CD8 T cells in ankylosing spondylitis. In TCRdb, the 5' RACE reads were re-called with MiXCR into one record per CDR3 protein. The data contain 250,000 or so distinct CDR3 sequences, roughly 25% of them singletons. The sample taken for sequencing was blood, either unsorted or a sorted T cell fraction (not recorded which). The source is a male donor with ankylosing spondylitis or in good health (not recorded which).

On this clonotype itself: A much larger clone differs from this one at a single base, so this may be a read error. The DNA for the CDR3 is TGTGCCAGCAGCAAACAGGGGGCCGCGAACACCGGGGAGCTGTTTTTT. Residues: CASSKQGAANTGELFF. The chain combines TRBV7-1 with TRBJ2-2, with 9 bases fitting TRBD1. TRBV7-1 is an ORF for which the function is uncertain. The CDR3 contains 16 residues. Trimming at V came to 5 bases and at J to 0 bases, leaving 4 bases not matched to a gene.

The rearrangement uses TRBV12-3 or TRBV12-4 and TRBJ2-1; D ambiguous. The CDR3 is 14 residues long. Trimming removed 3 bases at V and 14 bases at J, with 20 bases between. CDR3 in DNA: TGTGCCAGCAGTTTTGGGGTACGAGCCACCGGCGAGTTCTTC. Protein: CASSFGVRATGEFF.

This clonotype came up many times. The chain uses TRBV13 and TRBJ2-3; D may be TRBD1 or TRBD2 (5 bases each). V was clipped by 11 bases and J by 3 bases, with 18 bases between them. The V gene's germline CDR1 is PRHDT and CDR2 FYEKMQ (reference sequence). This CDR3 has 14 residues. CDR3 region: CAQTERGQTDTQYF. The CDR3 nucleotides read TGTGCCCAAACGGAGAGGGGCCAGACAGATACGCAGTATTTT.

Ten or more counts support this clonotype. This chain uses TRBV28 with TRBJ1-2; a possible D gene is TRBD1 (6 bases). This CDR3 is 13 amino acids long. The germline V gene has CDR1 MDHEN and CDR2 SYDVKM. V lost 7 bases and J lost 14, with 23 bases in between. In DNA, the CDR3 is TGTGCCAGCACCCTAACGGGGGGGGCAGGAGGGACCTTC. Encoded protein: CASTLTGGAGGTF.

This clonotype was seen many times. V is TRBV29-1 and J is TRBJ2-3; 8 bases align to TRBD2. CDR1 SQVTM and CDR2 ANQGSEA come from the germline V gene. Trimming took 0 bases from V and 3 from J; bases not matched to a gene: 8. The CDR3 is 16 residues long. The CDR3, as DNA: TGCAGCGTTGAAGATCGCCAGCGGGGGAGGACAGATACGCAGTATTTT. It is translated as CSVEDRQRGRTDTQYF.

This clonotype was recorded many times. This chain uses TRBV20-1 with TRBJ2-7, with 8 bases aligning to TRBD1. Germline CDR1 is DFQATT and CDR2 is SNEGSKA (reference sequence). The CDR3 has 11 amino acids. As DNA, the CDR3 is TGCGGTGGGACAGGCACCTACGAGCAGTACTTC. It yields the protein CGGTGTYEQYF.

The CDR3 nucleotides read TGCAGTGCTCACCCTGCGGGGTCGCCCGGGGAGCTGTTTTTT. Translation gives CSAHPAGSPGELFF. The chain recombines TRBV20-1 with TRBJ2-2; D may be TRBD2 (6 bases). The germline CDR1 and CDR2 sequences are DFQATT and SNEGSKA (reference sequence). The CDR3 extends over 14 amino acids. V lost 5 bases to trimming and J lost 6 bases, with 16 bases between them.

This clonotype was detected once. This rearrangement joins TRBV25-1 to TRBJ1-3; no reliable D call. The CDR3 extends over 13 amino acids. Germline V CDR1 and CDR2: MGHDK, SYGVNS. V lost 5 bases and J 0 bases, leaving 5 bases between the germline ends. CDR3 nucleotide sequence: TGTGCCAGCAGTCCACGCTCTGGAAACACCATATATTTT. It yields the protein CASSPRSGNTIYF.

This clonotype was counted many times. The rearrangement links TRBV10-3 to TRBJ2-1, with 10 bases fitting TRBD2. The V and J ends lost 6 bases and 8 bases, in that order; junction bases with no gene match: 4. Per the germline V gene, CDR1 is ENHRY and CDR2 is SYGVKD. The CDR3 is made up of 13 amino acids. CDR3 nucleotides: TGTGCCATCAGGCCCGGGACTAGCGATGAGCAGTTCTTC. This codes for CAIRPGTSDEQFF.

V is TRBV20-1 and J is TRBJ2-1, with D perhaps TRBD2 (5 bases). Trimming took off 3 bases at V and 0 bases at J, with 12 bases between the two ends. The CDR3 contains 15 residues. Germline assignment: CDR1 DFQATT and CDR2 SNEGSKA (reference sequence). CDR3 nucleotide sequence: TGCAGTGCTAGTAGGCGGGTAAGCTCCTACAATGAGCAGTTCTTC. It yields the protein CSASRRVSSYNEQFF.

There are many counts of this clonotype. J is TRBJ1-5 and V is TRBV3-1, with TRBD1 as a possible D gene (5 bases). Trimming left V 3 bases short and J 7 bases short, with 10 bases between. Germline CDR1 and CDR2: LGHDT and YNNKEL (reference sequence). The CDR3 extends over 13 amino acids. The CDR3 sequence: CASSQGRGQPQHF. In nucleotides, the CDR3 is TGTGCCAGCAGCCAGGGCCGGGGGCAGCCCCAGCATTTT.

This clonotype was seen a handful of times. The rearrangement links TRBV24-1 to TRBJ2-6, with 7 bases identical to TRBD2. After removal of 10 bases from V and 0 bases from J, the junction contained 8 bases not matched to a gene. The CDR3 is 16 amino acids. Per the germline V gene, CDR1 is KGHDR and CDR2 is SFDVKD. CDR3 in DNA: TGTGCCACGGGGGGGGACGTACGCTCTGGGGCCAACGTCCTGACTTTC. The encoded protein is CATGGDVRSGANVLTF.

The V and J genes are TRBV24-1 and TRBJ2-1, with D perhaps being TRBD1 or TRBD2 (5 bases each). There are 14 residues in the CDR3. Germline V gene lookup returns CDR1 KGHDR and CDR2 SFDVKD. V lost 9 bases, J lost 0 bases, and 11 bases lay in between. CDR3 coding DNA: TGTGCCACCCGGGACGGGGCCTCCTACAATGAGCAGTTCTTC. Residues: CATRDGASYNEQFF.

Here the CDR3 DNA reads TGTGCCAGCAGCGCCACGGGCCTCTCCTACGAGCAGTACTTC. This sequence encodes CASSATGLSYEQYF. This chain uses TRBV12-3 or TRBV12-4 with TRBJ2-7; D is undetermined. The CDR3 covers 14 residues. With 6 bases removed from V and 0 bases from J, the gap between germline ends came to 12 bases.

This clonotype was picked up many times. V is TRBV6-5 and J is TRBJ1-1, with 8 nucleotides matching TRBD1. The germline gives CDR1 MNHEY, CDR2 SVGAGI. J was trimmed by 6 bases and V by 0 bases; bases with no gene match: 0. The CDR3 contains 13 residues. DNA for the CDR3: TGTGCCAGCAGTTACTCACAGGGGGCTGAAGCTTTCTTT. This gives the protein CASSYSQGAEAFF.

This clonotype appeared many times. The chain combines TRBV7-9 with TRBJ2-7; D is perhaps TRBD1 (5 bases). Per the germline V gene, CDR1 is SEHNR and CDR2 is FQNEAQ (reference sequence). The CDR3 is made up of 13 amino acids. The V and J ends lost 1 base and 5 bases respectively, with 9 bases between them. CDR3: CASSLGQMNEQYF. CDR3 DNA: TGTGCCAGCAGCTTAGGACAGATGAACGAGCAGTACTTC.

This clonotype was seen a single time. The CDR3 spells CASRFGDRRTDTQYF. CDR3 nucleotides: TGTGCCAGCAGGTTCGGGGATCGGCGCACAGATACGCAGTATTTT. The chain combines TRBV12-3 or TRBV12-4 with TRBJ2-3, with TRBD2 as a possible D gene (5 bases). The length of the CDR3 is 15 residues. The germline V and J ends were trimmed by 6 bases and 1 base, with 14 bases remaining between them.

This clonotype was found many times. The chain recombines TRBV4-2 with TRBJ2-1; TRBD2 agrees at 9 bases. J lost 2 bases, V lost 3 bases, and 5 bases had no gene match. The CDR3 extends over 16 amino acids. Germline V lookup: CDR1 LGHNA, CDR2 YNFKEQ. DNA for the CDR3: TGTGCCAGCAGCCACACTCTAGCGGGGCCCTACAATGAGCAGTTCTTC. Translated: CASSHTLAGPYNEQFF.

This clonotype has at least ten counts. CDR3: CATSRRHGQGNYGYTF. The CDR3 DNA follows: TGTGCCACCAGCAGGAGACACGGACAGGGTAACTATGGCTACACCTTC. The V call is TRBV15, the J call TRBJ1-2, with 8 bases lining up with TRBD1. The CDR3 is made up of 16 amino acids. V trimming: 3 bases; J trimming: 1 base; junction bases outside the gene matches: 7. From germline, CDR1 is LNHNV and CDR2 YYDKDF (reference sequence).

This clonotype is a singleton in its sample. A much larger clone sits a single nucleotide away, making a read error possible. The J gene is TRBJ2-1, the V gene TRBV6-1; D ambiguous. CDR1 and CDR2 from the germline V gene are MNHNS and SASEGT. V was pared by 5 bases and J by 2 bases, with 16 bases between. The CDR3 sequence is 16 residues long. The CDR3 nucleotides read TGTGCCAGCAGTCCGATTAGCTCTACGACCTACAATGAGCAGTTCTTC. It encodes CASSPISSTTYNEQFF.

This clonotype was counted ten times or more. V usage is TRBV5-6 and J usage is TRBJ1-4, with D hard to call. The germline V gene encodes CDR1 SGHDT and CDR2 YYEEEE. The CDR3 spans 15 residues. The V and J ends lost 2 bases and 8 bases respectively, with 16 bases between them. The CDR3 sequence: CASSFGGGPGEKLFF. The CDR3 bases are TGTGCCAGCAGCTTCGGCGGAGGGCCGGGCGAAAAACTGTTTTTT. Filled out from reference TRBV5-6 and TRBJ1-4, the complete variable domain reads DAGVTQSPTHLIKTRGQQVTLRCSPKSGHDTVSWYQQALGQGPQFIFQYYEEEERQRGNFPDRFSGHQFPNYSSELNVNALLLGDSALYLCASSFGGGPGEKLFFGSGTQLSVL.

This clonotype was counted between two and nine times. The rearrangement joins TRBV20-1 to TRBJ2-2; 11 nucleotides align to TRBD2. After removal of 1 base from V and 5 bases from J, the junction contained 6 bases not matched to a gene. From germline, CDR1 is DFQATT and CDR2 SNEGSKA (reference sequence). The CDR3 sequence is 16 residues long. CDR3 bases: TGCAGTGCTAGAGGTTTTAGCGGGGGGGCGACCGGGGAGCTGTTTTTT. Translating it yields CSARGFSGGATGELFF.

This rearrangement joins TRBV18 to TRBJ2-7, with TRBD1 matching 9 bases. The CDR3 covers 17 residues. V trimming: 3 bases; J trimming: 3 bases; junction bases outside the gene matches: 12. Germline V lookup: CDR1 KGHSH, CDR2 LQKENI. As DNA, the CDR3 is TGTGCCAGCTCACCCACCCTGCGGGGACAGGGAGTCTACGAGCAGTACTTC. It yields the protein CASSPTLRGQGVYEQYF.

As concerns this clonotype: One end of the junction does not line up with germline, which may come from a read error. CDR3 loop: CASSPLRQQTYDQYF. The CDR3 DNA reads as TGTGCCAGCAGCCCTCTCCGGCAGCAGACCTACGACCAGTACTTC. The gene calls are TRBV7-9 and TRBJ2-7; D is unclear. CDR1 and CDR2 from the germline V gene are SEHNR and FQNEAQ (reference sequence). The CDR3 extends over 15 amino acids.

This clonotype was observed many times. The rearrangement links TRBV11-1 to TRBJ1-4; possibly TRBD1 for D (5 bases). The CDR3 covers 18 residues. Germline V gene data show CDR1 as SGHAT and CDR2 as FQDESV (reference sequence). With 0 bases removed from V and 0 bases from J, the gap between germline ends came to 14 bases. The chain's CDR3 is CASSLARGPGTTNEKLFF. The CDR3 DNA reads TGTGCCAGCAGCTTAGCGAGGGGACCCGGGACAACTAATGAAAAACTGTTTTTT. Full variable domain (remainder filled in from reference TRBV11-1 and TRBJ1-4): EAEVAQSPRYKITEKSQAVAFWCDPISGHATLYWYRQILGQGPELLVQFQDESVVDDSQLPKDRFSAERLKGVDSTLKIQPAELGDSAMYLCASSLARGPGTTNEKLFFGSGTQLSVL.

This clonotype was counted between two and nine times. The rearrangement joins TRBV6-1 to TRBJ2-3; 15 bases fit TRBD2. The germline V gene has CDR1 MNHNS and CDR2 SASEGT. CDR3 length: 17 residues. J gave up 0 bases and V 4 bases, and 2 bases lay outside the gene matches. CDR3 sequence (DNA): TGTGCCAGCAGTGCCGGGACTAGCGGGGGGAGCACAGATACGCAGTATTTT. Translating it yields CASSAGTSGGSTDTQYF.

V is TRBV7-8 and J is TRBJ1-1, with D unresolved. V lost 5 bases and J lost 1, with 8 bases in between. The CDR3 is 13 residues long. The germline gives CDR1 SGHVS, CDR2 FQNEAQ. The CDR3 reads CASSPITNTEAFF. The DNA of the CDR3 is TGTGCCAGCAGCCCCATCACGAACACTGAAGCTTTCTTT.

The sample holds a few counts of this clonotype. This chain connects TRBV20-1 to TRBJ2-1; D possibly corresponds to TRBD2 (6 bases). Trimming pared 6 bases from V and 9 bases from J, leaving 15 bases between. The CDR3 runs 12 residues. Germline assignment: CDR1 DFQATT and CDR2 SNEGSKA (reference sequence). In DNA form, the CDR3 reads TGCAGTGCAACCGTAGGGCGGGGTGAGCAGTTCTTC. Residues: CSATVGRGEQFF.